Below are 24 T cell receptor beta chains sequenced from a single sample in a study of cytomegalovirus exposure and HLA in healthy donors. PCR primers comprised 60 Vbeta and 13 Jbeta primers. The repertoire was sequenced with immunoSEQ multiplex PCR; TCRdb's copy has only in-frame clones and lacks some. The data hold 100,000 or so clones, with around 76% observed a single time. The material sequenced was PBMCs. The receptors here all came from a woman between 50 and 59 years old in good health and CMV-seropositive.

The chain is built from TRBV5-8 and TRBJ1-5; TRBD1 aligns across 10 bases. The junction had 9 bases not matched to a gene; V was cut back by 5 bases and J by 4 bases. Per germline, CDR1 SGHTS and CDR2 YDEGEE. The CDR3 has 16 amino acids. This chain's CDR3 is CASSPDRGRANQPQHF. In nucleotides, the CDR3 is TGTGCCAGCAGTCCCGACAGGGGGCGGGCAAATCAGCCCCAGCATTTT.

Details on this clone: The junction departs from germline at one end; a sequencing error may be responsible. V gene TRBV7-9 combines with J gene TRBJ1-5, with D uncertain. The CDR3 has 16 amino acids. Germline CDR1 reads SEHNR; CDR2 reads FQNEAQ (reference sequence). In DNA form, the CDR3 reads TGTTCCAGCAGCCCCGGGTACGGCTATAGCAATCAGCCCCAGCATTTT. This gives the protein CSSSPGYGYSNQPQHF.

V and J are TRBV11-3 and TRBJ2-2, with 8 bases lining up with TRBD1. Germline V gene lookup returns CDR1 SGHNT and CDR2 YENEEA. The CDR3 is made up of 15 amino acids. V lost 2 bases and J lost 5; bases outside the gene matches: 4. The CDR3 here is CASSLQGAGTGELFF. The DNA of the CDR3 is TGTGCCAGCAGCTTACAGGGGGCTGGGACCGGGGAGCTGTTTTTT.

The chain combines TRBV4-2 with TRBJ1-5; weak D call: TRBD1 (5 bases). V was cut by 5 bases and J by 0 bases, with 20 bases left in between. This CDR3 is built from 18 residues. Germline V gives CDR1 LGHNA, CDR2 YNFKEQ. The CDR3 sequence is CASSWDSPPGGSNQPQHF. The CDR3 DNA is TGTGCCAGCAGCTGGGACTCCCCCCCGGGCGGTAGCAATCAGCCCCAGCATTTT.

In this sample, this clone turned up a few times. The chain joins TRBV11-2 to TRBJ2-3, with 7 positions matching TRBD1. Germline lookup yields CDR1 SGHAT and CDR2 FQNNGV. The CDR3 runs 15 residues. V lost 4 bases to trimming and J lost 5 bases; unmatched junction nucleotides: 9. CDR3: CASSWRDRVGDTQYF. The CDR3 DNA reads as TGTGCCAGCAGCTGGCGAGACAGGGTCGGAGATACGCAGTATTTT.

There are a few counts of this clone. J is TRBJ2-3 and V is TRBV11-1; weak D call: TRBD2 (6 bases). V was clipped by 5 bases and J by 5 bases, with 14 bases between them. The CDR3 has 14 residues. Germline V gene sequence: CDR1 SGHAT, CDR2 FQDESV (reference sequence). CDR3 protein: CASSPRGKRDTQYF. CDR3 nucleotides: TGTGCCAGCAGCCCCCGCGGGAAGAGAGATACGCAGTATTTT.

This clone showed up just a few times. The CDR3 DNA reads as TGTGCCAGCAGTTCACGGGGGGGCACTTACGAGCAGTACTTC. This translates into CASSSRGGTYEQYF. This sequence joins TRBV6-5 and TRBJ2-7; 8 bases line up with TRBD2. This CDR3 has 14 amino acids. CDR1 and CDR2 from the germline V gene are MNHEY and SVGAGI. With V trimmed by 4 bases and J by 4 bases, 6 bases remained unmatched.

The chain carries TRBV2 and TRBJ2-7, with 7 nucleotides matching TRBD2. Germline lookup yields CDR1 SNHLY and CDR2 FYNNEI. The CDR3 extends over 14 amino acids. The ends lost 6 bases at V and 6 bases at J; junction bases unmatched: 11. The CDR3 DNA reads TGTGCCAGCAGGCTGCTCCGGGAGGTTGGCGAGCAGTACTTC. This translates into CASRLLREVGEQYF.

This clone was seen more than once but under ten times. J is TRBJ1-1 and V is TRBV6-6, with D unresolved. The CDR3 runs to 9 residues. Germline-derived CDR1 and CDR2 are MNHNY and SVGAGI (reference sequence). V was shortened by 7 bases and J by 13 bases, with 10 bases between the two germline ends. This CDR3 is CASIPGIFF. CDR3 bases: TGTGCCAGCATCCCCGGGATTTTCTTT.

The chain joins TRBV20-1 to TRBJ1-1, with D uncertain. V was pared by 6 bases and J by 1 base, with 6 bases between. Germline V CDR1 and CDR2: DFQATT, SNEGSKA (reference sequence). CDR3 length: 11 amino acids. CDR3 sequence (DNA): TGCAGTGCGGAGTCGAACACTGAAGCTTTCTTT. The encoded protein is CSAESNTEAFF.

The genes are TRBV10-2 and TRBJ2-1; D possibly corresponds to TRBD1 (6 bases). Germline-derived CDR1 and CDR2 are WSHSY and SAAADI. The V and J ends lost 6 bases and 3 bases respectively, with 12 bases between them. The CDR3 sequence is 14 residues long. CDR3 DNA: TGCGCCAGCAGGGATCGACAGGTCTACAATGAGCAGTTCTTC. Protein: CASRDRQVYNEQFF.

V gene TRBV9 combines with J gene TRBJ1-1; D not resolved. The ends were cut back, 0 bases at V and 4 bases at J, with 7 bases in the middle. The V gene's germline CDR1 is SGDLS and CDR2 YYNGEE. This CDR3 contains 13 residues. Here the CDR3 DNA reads TGTGCCAGCAGCGTAGATGGTAGCACTGAAGCTTTCTTT. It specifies CASSVDGSTEAFF.

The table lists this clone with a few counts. The CDR3 nucleotides read TGTGCCAGCAGCCAAGTGCCTGGCAGACAAGAGACCCAGTACTTC. As protein: CASSQVPGRQETQYF. The chain links TRBV7-8 to TRBJ2-5; D not certain. Trimming removed 5 bases from V and 2 bases from J, with 15 bases in between. The CDR3 sequence is 15 residues long. Germline loops: CDR1 SGHVS, CDR2 FQNEAQ.

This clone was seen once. CDR3 DNA: TGTGCCAGCAGTGAAGCCCCCTTAAATGAGCAGTTCTTC. Its translation: CASSEAPLNEQFF. The chain links TRBV2 to TRBJ2-1; no definite D call. The germline V and J ends were trimmed by 0 bases and 7 bases, with 7 bases remaining between them. The CDR3 has 13 residues. From germline, CDR1 is SNHLY and CDR2 FYNNEI.

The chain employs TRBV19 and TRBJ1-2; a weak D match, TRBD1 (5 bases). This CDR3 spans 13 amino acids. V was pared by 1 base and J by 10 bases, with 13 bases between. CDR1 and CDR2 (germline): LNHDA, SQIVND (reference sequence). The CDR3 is CASSIGRTSDYTF. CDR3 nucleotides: TGTGCCAGTAGTATAGGACGGACATCCGACTACACCTTC.

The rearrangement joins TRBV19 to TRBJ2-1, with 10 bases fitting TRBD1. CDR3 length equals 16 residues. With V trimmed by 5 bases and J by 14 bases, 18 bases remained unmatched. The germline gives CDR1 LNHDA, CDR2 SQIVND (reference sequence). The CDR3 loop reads CASSATGGAVWGGEFF. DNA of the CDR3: TGTGCCAGTAGTGCGACAGGGGGCGCGGTTTGGGGGGGGGAGTTCTTC.

The CDR3 sequence: CASSAPRGLEMFSGNTIYF. In nucleotides, the CDR3 is TGTGCCAGCAGCGCCCCGCGGGGCCTCGAAATGTTCTCTGGAAACACCATATATTTT. This chain joins TRBV9 and TRBJ1-3, with D perhaps TRBD1 (5 bases). V lost 3 bases to trimming and J lost 0 bases, with 22 bases between them. CDR1 and CDR2 (germline): SGDLS, YYNGEE. The CDR3 extends over 19 amino acids.

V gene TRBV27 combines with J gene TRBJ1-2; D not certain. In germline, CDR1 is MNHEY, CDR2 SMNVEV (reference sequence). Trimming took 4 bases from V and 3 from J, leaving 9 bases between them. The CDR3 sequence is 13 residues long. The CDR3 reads CASSWSIYYGYTF. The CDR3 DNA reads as TGTGCCAGCAGTTGGAGTATCTACTATGGCTACACCTTC.

CDR3 protein: CAFHLAAGGQETQYF. DNA for the CDR3: TGCGCCTTCCACCTCGCGGCCGGGGGACAAGAGACCCAGTACTTC. V and J are TRBV10-1 and TRBJ2-5, with D possibly TRBD2 on 6 matching bases. CDR3 length: 15 residues. The germline V gene encodes CDR1 WNHNN and CDR2 SYGVQD (reference sequence). V lost 11 bases to trimming and J lost 2 bases, with 21 bases between them.

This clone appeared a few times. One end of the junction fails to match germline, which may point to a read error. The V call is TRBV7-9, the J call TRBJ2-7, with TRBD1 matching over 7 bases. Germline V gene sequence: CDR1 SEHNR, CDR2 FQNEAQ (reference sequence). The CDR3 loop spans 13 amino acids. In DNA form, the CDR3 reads TGTTCCAGCACGAACAGGGGTACCTACGAGCAGTACTTC. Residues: CSSTNRGTYEQYF.

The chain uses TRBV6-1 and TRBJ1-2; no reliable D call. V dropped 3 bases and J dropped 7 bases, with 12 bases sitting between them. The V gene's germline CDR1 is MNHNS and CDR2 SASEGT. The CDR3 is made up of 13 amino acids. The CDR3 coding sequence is TGTGCCAGCAGTGAGGGTGGGCCCCGTGGCTACACCTTC. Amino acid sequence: CASSEGGPRGYTF.

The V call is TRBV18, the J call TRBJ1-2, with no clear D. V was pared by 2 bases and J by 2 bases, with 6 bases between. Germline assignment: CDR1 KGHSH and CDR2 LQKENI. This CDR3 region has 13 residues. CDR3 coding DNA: TGTGCCAGCTCACCAGACGGGAACTATGGCTACACCTTC. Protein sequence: CASSPDGNYGYTF.

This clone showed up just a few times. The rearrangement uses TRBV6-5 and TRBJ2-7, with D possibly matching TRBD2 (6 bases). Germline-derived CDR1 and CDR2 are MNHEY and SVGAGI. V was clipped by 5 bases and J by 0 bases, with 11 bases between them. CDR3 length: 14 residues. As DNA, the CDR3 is TGTGCCAGCAGTAACGGCGGGGTCTCCTACGAGCAGTACTTC. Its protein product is CASSNGGVSYEQYF.

The CDR3 here is CSGGLGTTNYGYTF. The CDR3 nucleotides read TGCAGCGGGGGGTTGGGGACTACTAACTATGGCTACACCTTC. The chain joins TRBV29-1 to TRBJ1-2; D possibly corresponds to TRBD1 (5 bases). Germline V lookup: CDR1 SQVTM, CDR2 ANQGSEA. V lost 7 bases to trimming and J lost 0 bases, with 15 bases between them. The CDR3 has 14 amino acids.